The present TCR beta chain was sequenced within a study of PD-1 blockade in classical Hodgkin lymphoma. Per germline, CDR1 SEHNR and CDR2 FQNEAQ (reference sequence). Trimming removed 5 bases from V and 2 bases from J, with 13 bases in between. There are 14 residues in the CDR3. Generated by immunoSEQ multiplex PCR, the TCRdb table keeps only in-frame clones and is missing some. Here the sample spans roughly 96,000 clones, approximately 94% being singletons. As to time point: cycle 4 day 1 (C4D1), after six to seven weeks of nivolumab. Autologous stem cell transplantation was followed by relapse in every patient, and brentuximab vedotin exposure varied. Patients' outcomes at their best amounted to complete response, partial response or progressive disease. A word on this clone: Its cognate antigen is unknown.

General study results and limits: Possibly reflecting disease activity or prior therapy, repertoire differences have causes that remain undefined. Reports described newly diagnosed patients as having lower baseline TCR diversity than healthy donors.

The V gene is TRBV7-9, the J gene TRBJ2-7, with D perhaps TRBD1 or TRBD2 (5 bases each). The sequencing used peripheral blood mononuclear cells (PBMCs), collected before the fourth cycle of nivolumab. This TCR was recovered from a human donor with classical Hodgkin lymphoma. The CDR3 nucleotides are TGTGCCAGCAGCCCCATGGGGACCCCCTACGAGCAGTACTTC. Its protein is CASSPMGTPYEQYF.